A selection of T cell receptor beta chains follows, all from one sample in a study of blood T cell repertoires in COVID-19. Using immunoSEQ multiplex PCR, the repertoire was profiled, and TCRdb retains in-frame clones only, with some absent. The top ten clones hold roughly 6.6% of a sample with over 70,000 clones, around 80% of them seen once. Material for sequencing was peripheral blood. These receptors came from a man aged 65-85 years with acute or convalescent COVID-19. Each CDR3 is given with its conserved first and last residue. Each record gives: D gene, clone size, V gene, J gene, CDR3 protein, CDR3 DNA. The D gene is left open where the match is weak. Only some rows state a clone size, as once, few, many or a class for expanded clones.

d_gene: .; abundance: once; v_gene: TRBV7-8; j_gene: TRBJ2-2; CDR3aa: CASSLYTVTGELFF; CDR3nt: TGTGCCAGCAGCTTATATACAGTCACCGGGGAGCTGTTTTTT
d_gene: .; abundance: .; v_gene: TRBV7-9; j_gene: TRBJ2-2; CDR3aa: CASSGAGLFPPGELFF; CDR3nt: TGTGCCAGCAGTGGGGCAGGGTTGTTTCCCCCCGGGGAGCTGTTTTTT
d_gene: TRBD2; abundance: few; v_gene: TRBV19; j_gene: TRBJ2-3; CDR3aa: CASAGRGGASDTQYF; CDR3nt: TGTGCCAGTGCAGGTCGCGGGGGAGCGTCGGATACGCAGTATTTT
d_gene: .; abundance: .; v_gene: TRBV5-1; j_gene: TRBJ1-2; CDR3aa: CASSPEGGYGYTF; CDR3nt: TGCGCCAGCAGCCCAGAGGGCGGCTATGGCTACACCTTC
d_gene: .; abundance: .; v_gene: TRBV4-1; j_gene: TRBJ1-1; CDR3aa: CASSQEAGNTEAFF; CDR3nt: TGCGCCAGCAGCCAAGAGGCAGGGAACACTGAAGCTTTCTTT
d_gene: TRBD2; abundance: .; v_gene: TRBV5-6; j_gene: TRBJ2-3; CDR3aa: CASSLSLAGTSTDTQYF; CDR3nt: TGTGCCAGCAGCTTGTCACTAGCGGGGACTAGCACAGATACGCAGTATTTT
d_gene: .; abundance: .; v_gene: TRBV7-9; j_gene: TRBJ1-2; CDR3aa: CASRPDSLYGYTF; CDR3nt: TGTGCCAGCAGACCTGACAGCCTCTATGGCTACACCTTC
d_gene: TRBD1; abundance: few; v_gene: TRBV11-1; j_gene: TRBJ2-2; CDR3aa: CASSLGQDTGELFF; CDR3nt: TGTGCCAGCAGCCTCGGACAGGACACCGGGGAGCTGTTTTTT
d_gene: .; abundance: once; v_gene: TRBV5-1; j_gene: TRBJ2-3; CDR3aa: CASSPTSSDTQYF; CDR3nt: TGCGCCAGCAGCCCTACCTCCTCAGATACGCAGTATTTT
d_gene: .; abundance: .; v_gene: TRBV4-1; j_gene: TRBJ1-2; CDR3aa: CASSQEARSNYGYTF; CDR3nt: TGCGCCAGCAGCCAAGAGGCTAGGAGCAACTATGGCTACACCTTC
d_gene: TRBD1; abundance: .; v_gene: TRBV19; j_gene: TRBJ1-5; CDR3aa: CASSPRWQGVNQPQHF; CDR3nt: TGTGCCAGTAGTCCGCGGTGGCAGGGGGTCAATCAGCCCCAGCATTTT
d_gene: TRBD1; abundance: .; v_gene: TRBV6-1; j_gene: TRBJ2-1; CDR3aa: CASSAKQGASGGPYNEQFF; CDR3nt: TGTGCCAGCAGTGCCAAACAGGGGGCGTCGGGGGGACCCTACAATGAGCAGTTCTTC
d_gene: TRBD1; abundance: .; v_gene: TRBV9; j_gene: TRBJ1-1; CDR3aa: CASSVPLGTGRDTEAFF; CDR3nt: TGTGCCAGCAGCGTACCCCTCGGGACAGGGCGTGACACTGAAGCTTTCTTT
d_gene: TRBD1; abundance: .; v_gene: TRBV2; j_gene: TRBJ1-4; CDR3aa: CASSARDSNEKLFF; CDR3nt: TGTGCCAGCAGTGCCAGGGACAGTAATGAAAAACTGTTTTTT
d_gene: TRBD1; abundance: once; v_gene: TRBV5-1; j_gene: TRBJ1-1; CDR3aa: CASSSSGDRNTEAFF; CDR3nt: TGCGCCAGCAGCTCCTCCGGGGACAGGAACACTGAAGCTTTCTTT
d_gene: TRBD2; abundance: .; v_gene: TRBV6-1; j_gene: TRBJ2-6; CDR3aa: CASSEILGGAGANVLTF; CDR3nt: TGTGCCAGCAGTGAAATCTTGGGGGGGGCTGGGGCCAACGTCCTGACTTTC
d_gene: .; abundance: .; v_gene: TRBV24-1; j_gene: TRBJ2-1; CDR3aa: CATSDRAGVNEQFF; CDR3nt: TGTGCCACCAGTGACCGGGCAGGGGTCAATGAGCAGTTCTTC
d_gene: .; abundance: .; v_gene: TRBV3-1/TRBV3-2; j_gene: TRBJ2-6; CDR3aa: CASSQSGPSGANVLTF; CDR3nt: TGTGCCAGCAGCCAATCCGGTCCTTCTGGGGCCAACGTCCTGACTTTC
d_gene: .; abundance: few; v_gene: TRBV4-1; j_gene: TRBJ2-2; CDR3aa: CASSQPQLNTGELFF; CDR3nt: TGCGCCAGCAGCCAGCCCCAGTTGAACACCGGGGAGCTGTTTTTT
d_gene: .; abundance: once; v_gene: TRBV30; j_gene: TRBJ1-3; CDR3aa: CAWSRGTGNTIYF; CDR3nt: TGTGCCTGGAGTCGAGGGACTGGAAACACCATATATTTT
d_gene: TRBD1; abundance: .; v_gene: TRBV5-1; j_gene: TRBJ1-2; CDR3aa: CASSSTGTGNYGYTF; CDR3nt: TGCGCCAGCAGCTCGACAGGGACGGGGAACTATGGCTACACCTTC
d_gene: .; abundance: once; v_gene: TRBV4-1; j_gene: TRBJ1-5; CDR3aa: CASSQGTPYQPQHF; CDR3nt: TGCGCCAGCAGCCAAGGGACACCTTATCAGCCCCAGCATTTT
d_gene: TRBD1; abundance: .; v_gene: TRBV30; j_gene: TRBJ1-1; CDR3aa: CAWSTETGGQNTEAFF; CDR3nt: TGTGCCTGGAGTACCGAAACAGGGGGCCAGAACACTGAAGCTTTCTTT
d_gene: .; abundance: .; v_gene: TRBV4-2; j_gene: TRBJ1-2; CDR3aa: CASSQVSGLDYGYTF; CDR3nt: TGTGCCAGCAGCCAAGTCTCAGGGTTGGACTATGGCTACACCTTC
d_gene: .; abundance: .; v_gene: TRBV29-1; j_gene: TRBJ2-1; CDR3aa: CSAWDIYNEQFF; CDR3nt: TGCAGCGCCTGGGACATCTACAATGAGCAGTTCTTC
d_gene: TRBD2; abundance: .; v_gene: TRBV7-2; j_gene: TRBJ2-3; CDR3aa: CASSRTTSASPRNTDTQYF; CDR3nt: TGTGCCAGCAGTCGTACGACTAGCGCGTCCCCTCGGAACACAGATACGCAGTATTTT
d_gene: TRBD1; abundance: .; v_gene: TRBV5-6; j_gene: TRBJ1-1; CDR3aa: CASSLQGAFSTEAFF; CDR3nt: TGTGCCAGCAGCTTGCAGGGGGCTTTTTCCACTGAAGCTTTCTTT
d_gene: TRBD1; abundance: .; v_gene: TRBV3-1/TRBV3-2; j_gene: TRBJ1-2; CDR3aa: CASSQARTGAGGYTF; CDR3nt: TGTGCCAGCAGCCAAGCCCGGACAGGGGCGGGTGGCTACACCTTC
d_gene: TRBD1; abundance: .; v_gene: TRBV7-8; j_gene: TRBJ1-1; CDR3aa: CASSDRGLRGTEAFF; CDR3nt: TGTGCCAGCAGCGACAGGGGCCTGCGGGGAACTGAAGCTTTCTTT
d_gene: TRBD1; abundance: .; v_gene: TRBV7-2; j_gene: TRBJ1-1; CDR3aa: CASSLEGARDTEAFF; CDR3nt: TGTGCCAGCAGCTTAGAGGGGGCGCGTGACACTGAAGCTTTCTTT
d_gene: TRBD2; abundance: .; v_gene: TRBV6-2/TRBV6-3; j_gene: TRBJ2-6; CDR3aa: CASSYSSGVGGANVLTF; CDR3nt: TGTGCCAGCAGTTACTCGAGCGGGGTAGGGGGGGCCAACGTCCTGACTTTC
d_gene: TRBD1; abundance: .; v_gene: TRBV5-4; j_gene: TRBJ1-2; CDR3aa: CASSQDRGAGYTF; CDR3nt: TGTGCCAGCAGCCAGGACAGGGGAGCGGGCTACACCTTC
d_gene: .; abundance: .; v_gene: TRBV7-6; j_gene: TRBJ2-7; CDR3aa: CASSSSGKASYEQYF; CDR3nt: TGTGCCAGCAGCTCCTCAGGGAAGGCGTCCTACGAGCAGTACTTC
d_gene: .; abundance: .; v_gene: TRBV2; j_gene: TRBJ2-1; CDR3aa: CASSAAGMINEQFF; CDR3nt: TGTGCCAGCAGTGCTGCAGGGATGATCAATGAGCAGTTCTTC
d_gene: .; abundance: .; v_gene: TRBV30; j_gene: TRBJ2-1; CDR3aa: CAWKSSTGLNSYNEQFF; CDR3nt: TGTGCCTGGAAAAGTTCGACAGGCCTGAACTCCTACAATGAGCAGTTCTTC
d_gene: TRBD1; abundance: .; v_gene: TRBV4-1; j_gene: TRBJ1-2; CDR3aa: CASSPTTGGSYGYTF; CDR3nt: TGCGCCAGCAGCCCTACAACAGGGGGCAGCTATGGCTACACCTTC
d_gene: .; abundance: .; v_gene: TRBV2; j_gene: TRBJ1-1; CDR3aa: CASSLTGNTEAFF; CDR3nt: TGTGCCAGCAGTCTAACAGGGAACACTGAAGCTTTCTTT